The 14 T cell receptor beta chains presented below share a single source sample, sequenced in a study of T cells after yellow fever vaccination. TCRdb called the 5' RACE reads again in MiXCR, with one record for every CDR3 protein. The table has tens of thousands of distinct CDR3 sequences, roughly 7.3% seen once. The material sequenced was CD8+ T cells sorted from PBMCs, taken less than 16 days after the first yellow fever vaccination. These receptors were taken from a man between 18 and 35 years old who received the YFV17D yellow fever vaccine.

This clonotype was counted at least ten times. The V call is TRBV27, the J call TRBJ2-5; unclear D gene. This CDR3 comprises 12 residues. V lost 5 bases and J lost 7, with 11 bases in between. Germline-derived CDR1 and CDR2 are MNHEY and SMNVEV (reference sequence). In nucleotides, the CDR3 is TGTGCCAGCAGTCCCCTCCGAGGGACCCAGTACTTC. Translating gives CASSPLRGTQYF.

The gene calls are TRBV24-1 and TRBJ2-1, with 13 bases aligning to TRBD2. Losses at the gene ends were 0 bases for V and 7 bases for J; bases not matched to a gene: 5. This CDR3 has 17 residues. Looked up from germline, CDR1 is KGHDR and CDR2 is SFDVKD. This CDR3 is CATSDLRPGLAGNEQFF. The CDR3 coding sequence is TGTGCCACCAGTGATTTGCGGCCGGGACTAGCGGGGAATGAGCAGTTCTTC.

The rearrangement uses TRBV7-9 and TRBJ2-5; tentative D call: TRBD2 (6 bases). There are 16 residues in the CDR3. Deletions cut 6 bases from V and 0 bases from J, with 17 bases between. Per the germline V gene, CDR1 is SEHNR and CDR2 is FQNEAQ (reference sequence). DNA for the CDR3: TGTGCCAGCAGTCCTCGGGAGCCGAGTAACCAAGAGACCCAGTACTTC. Translation gives CASSPREPSNQETQYF. Looking up the rest from reference TRBV7-9 and TRBJ2-5 gives the full variable domain: DTGVSQNPRHKITKRGQNVTFRCDPISEHNRLYWYRQTLGQGPEFLTYFQNEAQLEKSRLLSDRFSAERPKGSFSTLEIQRTEQGDSAMYLCASSPREPSNQETQYFGPGTRLLVL.

This sequence joins TRBV3-1 and TRBJ2-3, with D unresolved. The germline CDR1 and CDR2 sequences are LGHDT and YNNKEL (reference sequence). Trimming left V 8 bases short and J 0 bases short, with 21 bases between. The CDR3 is 17 residues long. CDR3 sequence: CASSQQVAGQSTDTQYF. DNA for the CDR3: TGTGCCAGCTCCCAGCAGGTCGCTGGGCAAAGCACAGATACGCAGTATTTT.

The V call is TRBV12-3 or TRBV12-4, the J call TRBJ2-1; D unclear. Deletions cut 2 bases from V and 7 bases from J, with 3 bases between. CDR3 length: 11 residues. In DNA form, the CDR3 reads TGTGCCAGCAGTTTAATAAATGAGCAGTTCTTC. Encoded protein: CASSLINEQFF.

This clonotype has at least ten counts. The chain couples TRBV5-1 to TRBJ2-2; 7 nucleotides align to TRBD1. Trimming at V came to 1 base and at J to 0 bases, leaving 3 bases not matched to a gene. Germline loops: CDR1 SGHRS, CDR2 YFSETQ. The CDR3 consists of 16 residues. The CDR3 nucleotides read TGCGCCAGCAGCTTGTGGGACAGCTCGAACACCGGGGAGCTGTTTTTT. This translates into CASSLWDSSNTGELFF.

V usage is TRBV7-8 and J usage is TRBJ2-7; the D gene is possibly TRBD2 (5 bases). Trimming took off 1 base at V and 6 bases at J, with 7 bases between the two ends. The CDR3 has 12 amino acids. CDR1 SGHVS and CDR2 FQNEAQ come from the germline V gene. DNA for the CDR3: TGTGCCAGCAGCTTAGACGAGGGCGAGCAGTACGTC. Encoded protein: CASSLDEGEQYV.

This clonotype was detected ten times or more. The rearrangement joins TRBV4-1 to TRBJ2-5; 10 nucleotides agree with TRBD2. V gave up 0 bases and J gave up 9 bases; unmatched junction bases: 19. This CDR3 is 19 amino acids long. From germline, CDR1 is MGHRA and CDR2 YSYEKL. CDR3 loop: CASSQDVASGGPRGVAQYF. CDR3 nucleotide sequence: TGCGCCAGCAGCCAAGATGTGGCTAGCGGGGGCCCCCGTGGGGTGGCCCAGTACTTC.

The chain carries TRBV5-1 and TRBJ2-2; no firm D call. This CDR3 comprises 17 residues. Germline V gene lookup returns CDR1 SGHRS and CDR2 YFSETQ. V lost 3 bases to trimming and J lost 0 bases, with 15 bases between them. CDR3 coding DNA: TGCGCCAGCAGCTCTCTCGCCCGGGCTCCGAACACCGGGGAGCTGTTTTTT. Translating it yields CASSSLARAPNTGELFF.

The V and J genes are TRBV5-7 and TRBJ2-1; D is perhaps TRBD2 (6 bases). TRBV5-7 is annotated as an ORF whose role is uncertain. Trimming pared 4 bases from V and 6 bases from J, leaving 14 bases between. CDR3 length: 14 amino acids. The chain's CDR3 is CASSPGGRCNEQFF. CDR3 bases: TGTGCCAGCAGCCCCGGGGGACGCTGCAATGAGCAGTTCTTC.

The count of this clonotype is one. A clone one base away is much larger, so this may be a read error. The genes are TRBV24-1 and TRBJ2-3; 10 bases line up with TRBD2. CDR3 size: 16 residues. The germline gives CDR1 KGHDR, CDR2 SFDVKD. The chain's CDR3 is CASSDAGLADTDTQYF. For the CDR3, the DNA is TGTGCCTCCAGTGATGCTGGACTAGCGGACACAGATACGCAGTATTTT.

This clonotype occurred many times. V usage is TRBV7-2 and J usage is TRBJ2-1; 8 bases match TRBD2. Germline V lookup: CDR1 SGHTA, CDR2 FQGNSA. The CDR3 covers 15 residues. With 3 bases clipped from V and 10 bases from J, the junction kept 11 bases outside the gene matches. CDR3 protein: CASSFYGGGPYEQFF. As DNA, the CDR3 is TGTGCCAGCAGCTTTTACGGCGGGGGGCCCTACGAGCAGTTCTTC.

This clonotype has a count of ten or more. The chain employs TRBV7-2 and TRBJ2-3, with TRBD2 identical over 15 bases. There are 17 residues in the CDR3. Germline trimming cut 4 bases from V and 6 bases from J; bases unmatched to any gene: 8. Germline values: CDR1 SGHTA, CDR2 FQGNSA. The CDR3 region is CASSSGLAGGHSDTQYF. The CDR3 DNA follows: TGTGCCAGCAGCTCTGGACTAGCGGGGGGGCATTCGGATACGCAGTATTTT.

This clonotype was found many times. The chain combines TRBV11-2 with TRBJ2-1; TRBD2 matches 7 bases. CDR1 is SGHAT and CDR2 is FQNNGV in the germline V gene. This CDR3 comprises 13 residues. The trim removed 4 bases at V and 9 bases at J, leaving 6 bases unmatched. CDR3 in DNA: TGTGCCAGCAGCTCGGGACTAAACGGTGAGCAGTTCTTC. Its protein is CASSSGLNGEQFF.